This T cell receptor (beta chain) comes out of a study of T cell responses to AZD1222 COVID-19 vaccine (dated by TCRdb to the early 2020s). Regarding the complete study: A total of under 250 trial participants underwent TCR sequencing, of whom some 200 had received two doses of AZD1222 and 26 had received two doses of the MenACWY control vaccine. Trial participants were enrolled into age subgroups of 18-55, 56-69 and 70-plus years, which contained about 150, 27 and 61 TCR-sequenced participants, respectively.

The CDR3 regions of human TCRbeta chains were analyzed by immunosequencing. The source study handled its data this way. TCRs in the repertoires were compared against a reference library of SARS-CoV-2-specific TCRs that had been generated with the MIRA antigen-specificity platform. Breadth meant the fraction of unique TCRs that were SARS-CoV-2-associated, whereas depth meant the fraction of total T cells that were SARS-CoV-2-associated. Using the MIRA data, each spike-specific TCR was mapped to the spike region that the TCR reacts to and placed in a CD4 or CD8 class. Log10-transformed breadth and depth values were compared by one-way ANOVA with Sidak's multiple comparisons tests. What TCRdb holds here is the immuneACCESS table cut down to in-frame rearrangements. Part of the clones is not present; checked against another copy, under half of the missing clones reflect an unresolved V gene, and the others are unexplained. The V and J calls and clone size were taken over from that table, and D and trimming were inferred from the DNA. In all, the sample holds 130,000 to 150,000 clones, and under 95% of those were seen once. Roughly 2.9% of the sample belongs to the ten largest clones.

The time point label of this sample denotes: baseline before first vaccination. According to the study, the label for this sample's treatment or condition signals: meningococcal conjugate vaccine given as trial control. Vaccinee samples came from UK trials COV001 and COV002, including a single-blind randomized controlled phase 2/3 trial of AZD1222 (ChAdOx1 nCoV-19) in healthy adults. For TCRbeta chain sequencing, PBMC samples were collected from trial participants at day 0 and at day 28 after the second dose. Note on this clone: There is no known antigen for this receptor. There are no base qualities to consult, and no much larger clone falls within one base.

The research as a whole found: Participants were mostly white British and included more females than males, and it was suggested by the authors that clonal diversity may have been underestimated. A significant rise in spike-specific TCR breadth and depth was observed after two AZD1222 doses relative to day 0 and relative to MenACWY recipients. Reportedly, almost half of the unique spike-specific TCRs recognized epitopes lying outside the regions that are mutated in the B.1.351 and B.1.1.7 variants. Because no samples from the day 14 peak response were available, repertoires could be characterized only after the peak T cell response. Only five to seven AZD1222 recipients were SARS-CoV-2 seropositive at baseline, limiting conclusions about previously exposed vaccinees. In the small 56-69-year group, the increase in depth fell short of significance, most likely because of low power. Vaccine-associated CD4 TCRs spanned the whole spike protein, with dominant responses in regions 160-218 and 743-854.

There are 15 amino acids in the CDR3, from cysteine to phenylalanine inclusive. The kept DNA is CDR3 alone, 45 bases in frame from the first base. CDR1 and CDR2 are drawn from the germline V gene (reference sequence): MNHEY, SMNVEV. V loses 5 bases, J loses 8 bases, and the germline ends lie 20 bases apart. The sequence was collected from an adult in good health. The sample consisted of peripheral blood, taken on day 0 of MenACWY control vaccination. The V gene is TRBV27 and the J gene is TRBJ2-3, with a weak D call of TRBD2 (6 bases match). The DNA sequence is given as TGTGCCAGCAGTCTTACCGGGACTCCCGACGCTACGCAGTATTTT. Translated, this is CASSLTGTPDATQYF.